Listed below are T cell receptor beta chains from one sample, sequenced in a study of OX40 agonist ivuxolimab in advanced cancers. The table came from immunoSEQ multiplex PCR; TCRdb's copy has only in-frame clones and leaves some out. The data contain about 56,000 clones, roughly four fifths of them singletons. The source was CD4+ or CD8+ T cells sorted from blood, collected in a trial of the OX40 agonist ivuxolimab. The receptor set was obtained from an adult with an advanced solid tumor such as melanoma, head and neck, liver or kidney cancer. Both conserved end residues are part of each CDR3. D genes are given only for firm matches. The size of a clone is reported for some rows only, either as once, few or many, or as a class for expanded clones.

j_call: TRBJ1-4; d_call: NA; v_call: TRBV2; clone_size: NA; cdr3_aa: CASTRDKANEKLFF; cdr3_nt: TGTGCCAGCACCAGGGATAAGGCTAATGAAAAACTGTTTTTT
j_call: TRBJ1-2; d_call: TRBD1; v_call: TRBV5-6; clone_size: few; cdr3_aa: CASSFTGAQGYTF; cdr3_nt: TGTGCCAGCAGCTTCACAGGGGCGCAGGGCTACACCTTC
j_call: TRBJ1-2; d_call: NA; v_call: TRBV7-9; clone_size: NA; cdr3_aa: CASSLVAHQRRGYTF; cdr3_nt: TGTGCCAGCAGCTTAGTTGCCCATCAAAGACGGGGCTACACCTTC
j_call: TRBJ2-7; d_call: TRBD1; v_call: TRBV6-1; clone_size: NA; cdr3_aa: CASTLFDRAAYEQYF; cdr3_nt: TGTGCCAGCACCTTATTCGACAGGGCGGCGTATGAGCAGTACTTC
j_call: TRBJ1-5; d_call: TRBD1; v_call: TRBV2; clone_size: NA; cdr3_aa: CASSTYIGQGFSQPQHF; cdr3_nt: TGTGCCAGCAGTACTTATATAGGACAGGGTTTTAGCCAGCCCCAGCATTTT
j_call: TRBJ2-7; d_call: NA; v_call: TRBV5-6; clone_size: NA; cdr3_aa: CASSLARTNSYEQYF; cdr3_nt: TGTGCCAGCAGCTTGGCCCGGACAAACTCCTACGAGCAGTACTTC
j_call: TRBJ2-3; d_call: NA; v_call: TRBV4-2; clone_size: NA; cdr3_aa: CASSHGARTNTDTQYF; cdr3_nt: TGTGCCAGCAGCCATGGCGCCCGGACCAACACAGATACGCAGTATTTT
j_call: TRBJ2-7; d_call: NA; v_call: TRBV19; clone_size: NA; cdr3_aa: CASSEVGAVYEQYF; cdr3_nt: TGTGCCAGTAGTGAGGTGGGAGCGGTCTACGAGCAGTACTTC
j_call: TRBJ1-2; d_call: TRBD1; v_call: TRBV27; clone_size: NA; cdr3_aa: CASSTTTGAYGYTF; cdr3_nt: TGTGCCAGCAGTACCACAACAGGGGCGTATGGCTACACCTTC
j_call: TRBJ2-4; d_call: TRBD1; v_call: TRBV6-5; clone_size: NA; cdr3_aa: CASSSEQGEKNF; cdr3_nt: TGTGCCAGCAGTTCCGAACAGGGGGAGAAGAACTTC
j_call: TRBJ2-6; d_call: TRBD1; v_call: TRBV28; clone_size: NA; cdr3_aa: CASSLSGTGTGSSGANVLTF; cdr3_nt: TGTGCCAGCAGTTTATCTGGAACCGGGACAGGGAGCTCTGGGGCCAACGTCCTGACTTTC
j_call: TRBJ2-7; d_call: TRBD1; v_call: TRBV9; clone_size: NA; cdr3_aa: CASSAGTGGFYEQYF; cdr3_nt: TGTGCCAGCAGTGCCGGGACAGGGGGATTTTACGAGCAGTACTTC
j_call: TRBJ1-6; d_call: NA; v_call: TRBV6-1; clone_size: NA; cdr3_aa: CASSERGGTYNSPLHF; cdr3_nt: TGTGCCAGCAGTGAACGAGGGGGAACCTATAATTCACCCCTCCACTTT
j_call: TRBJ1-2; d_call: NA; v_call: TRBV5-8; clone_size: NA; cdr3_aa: CASSLVSRVGYTF; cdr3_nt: TGTGCCAGCAGCTTGGTTTCCAGGGTCGGCTACACCTTC
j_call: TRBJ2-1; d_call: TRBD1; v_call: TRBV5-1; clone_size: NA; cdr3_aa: CASSPQGDNEQFF; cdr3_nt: TGCGCCAGCAGCCCCCAGGGGGACAATGAGCAGTTCTTC
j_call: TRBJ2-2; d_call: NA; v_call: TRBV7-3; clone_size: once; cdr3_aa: CASSPAGGAGTGELFF; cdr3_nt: TGTGCCAGCAGCCCTGCCGGAGGGGCGGGCACCGGGGAGCTGTTTTTT
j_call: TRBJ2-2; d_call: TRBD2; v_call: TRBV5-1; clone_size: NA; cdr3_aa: CASSLALAGVAELFF; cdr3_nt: TGCGCCAGCAGCTTGGCCCTAGCGGGAGTGGCGGAGCTGTTTTTT
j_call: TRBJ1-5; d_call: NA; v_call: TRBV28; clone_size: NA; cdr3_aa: CASSLFRSGANNQPQHF; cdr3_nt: TGTGCCAGCAGTTTATTTAGGTCCGGAGCTAACAATCAGCCCCAGCATTTT
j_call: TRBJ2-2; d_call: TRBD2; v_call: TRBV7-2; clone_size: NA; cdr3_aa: CASILRGGPNTGELFF; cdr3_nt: TGTGCCAGCATCCTTCGGGGGGGCCCAAACACCGGGGAGCTGTTTTTT
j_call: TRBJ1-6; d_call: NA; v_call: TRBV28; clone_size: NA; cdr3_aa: CASSLFRNSPLHF; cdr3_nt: TGTGCCAGCAGTTTATTCCGCAATTCACCCCTCCACTTT
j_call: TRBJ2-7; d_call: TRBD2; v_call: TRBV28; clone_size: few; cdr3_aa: CASSTRTSGDYEQYF; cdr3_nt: TGTGCCAGCAGTACTAGGACTAGCGGAGACTACGAGCAGTACTTC
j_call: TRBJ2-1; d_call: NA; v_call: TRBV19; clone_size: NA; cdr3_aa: CASNQAFRRGGEQFF; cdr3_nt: TGTGCCAGTAACCAAGCCTTCAGGCGGGGAGGTGAGCAGTTCTTC
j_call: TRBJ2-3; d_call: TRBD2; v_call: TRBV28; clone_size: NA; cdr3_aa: CASSPPLAGSTDTQYF; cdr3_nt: TGTGCCAGCAGTCCCCCCCTAGCGGGAAGCACAGATACGCAGTATTTT
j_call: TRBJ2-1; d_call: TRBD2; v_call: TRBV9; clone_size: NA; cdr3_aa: CASSVDPSGTSYNEQFF; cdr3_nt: TGTGCCAGCAGCGTCGATCCTAGCGGGACCTCCTACAATGAGCAGTTCTTC
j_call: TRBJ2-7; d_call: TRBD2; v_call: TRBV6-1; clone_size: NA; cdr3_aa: CASSERRSGVTYEQYF; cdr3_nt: TGTGCCAGCAGTGAACGAAGGAGCGGGGTTACCTACGAGCAGTACTTC
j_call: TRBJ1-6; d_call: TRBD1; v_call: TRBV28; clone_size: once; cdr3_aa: CATTVDRVNSPLHF; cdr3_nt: TGTGCCACCACAGTGGACAGGGTCAATTCACCCCTCCACTTT
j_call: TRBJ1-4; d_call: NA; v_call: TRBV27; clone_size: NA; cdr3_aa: CASSGPFEEKLFF; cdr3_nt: TGTGCCAGCAGTGGGCCCTTTGAGGAAAAACTGTTTTTT
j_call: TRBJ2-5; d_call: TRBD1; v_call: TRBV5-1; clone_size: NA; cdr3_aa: CASSMGQGRETQYF; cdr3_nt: TGTGCCAGCAGCATGGGACAGGGCCGAGAGACCCAGTACTTC
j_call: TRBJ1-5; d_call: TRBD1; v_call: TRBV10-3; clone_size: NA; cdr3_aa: CAISIGQGEQPQHF; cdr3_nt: TGTGCCATCAGCATCGGACAGGGGGAGCAGCCCCAGCATTTT
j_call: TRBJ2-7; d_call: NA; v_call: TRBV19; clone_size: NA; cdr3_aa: CASSTTGRGPNYEQYF; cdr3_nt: TGTGCCAGTAGTACTACAGGGAGGGGGCCCAACTACGAGCAGTACTTC
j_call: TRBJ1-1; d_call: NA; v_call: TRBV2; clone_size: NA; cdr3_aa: CASSEASLNTEAFF; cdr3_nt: TGTGCCAGCAGTGAAGCCAGCTTGAACACTGAAGCTTTCTTT
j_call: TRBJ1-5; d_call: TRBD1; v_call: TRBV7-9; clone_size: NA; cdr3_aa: CASSLVGQGWGVDQPQHF; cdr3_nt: TGTGCCAGCAGCTTAGTTGGACAGGGGTGGGGTGTAGATCAGCCCCAGCATTTT
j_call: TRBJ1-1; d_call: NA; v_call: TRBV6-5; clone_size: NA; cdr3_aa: CASSYSTVNTEAFF; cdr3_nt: TGTGCCAGCAGTTACTCGACCGTAAACACTGAAGCTTTCTTT
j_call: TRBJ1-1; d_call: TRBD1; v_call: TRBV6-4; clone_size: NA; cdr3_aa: CASSAPIRDRGRWETEAFF; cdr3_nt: TGTGCCAGCAGTGCGCCGATCCGGGACAGGGGGCGATGGGAGACTGAAGCTTTCTTT
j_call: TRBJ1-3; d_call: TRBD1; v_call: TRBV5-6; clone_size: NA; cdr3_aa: CASSWTGGNTIYF; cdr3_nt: TGTGCCAGCAGCTGGACAGGTGGAAACACCATATATTTT
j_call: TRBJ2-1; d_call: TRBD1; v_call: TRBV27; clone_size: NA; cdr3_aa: CASSSTGGSYNEQFF; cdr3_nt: TGTGCCAGCAGTTCCACAGGGGGTTCCTACAATGAGCAGTTCTTC
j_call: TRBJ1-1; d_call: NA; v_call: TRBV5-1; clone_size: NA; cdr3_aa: CASSLGQSPGAVNTEAFF; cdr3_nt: TGCGCCAGCAGCTTGGGCCAAAGCCCAGGGGCAGTAAACACTGAAGCTTTCTTT
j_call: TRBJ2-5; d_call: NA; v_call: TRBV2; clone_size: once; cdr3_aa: CASRDNQYQETQYF; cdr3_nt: TGTGCCAGCCGGGACAACCAGTACCAAGAGACCCAGTACTTC
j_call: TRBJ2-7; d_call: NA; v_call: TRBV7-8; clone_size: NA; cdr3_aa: CASSHGTSYEQYF; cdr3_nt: TGTGCCAGCAGCCATGGGACCTCCTACGAGCAGTACTTC
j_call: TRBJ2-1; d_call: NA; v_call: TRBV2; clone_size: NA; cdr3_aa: CASSERWLALEQFF; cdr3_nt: TGTGCCAGCAGTGAACGGTGGCTTGCGCTTGAGCAGTTCTTC
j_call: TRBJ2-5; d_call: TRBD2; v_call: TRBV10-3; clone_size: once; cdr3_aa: CAISETSGGETQYF; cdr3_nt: TGTGCCATCAGTGAGACTAGCGGTGGGGAGACCCAGTACTTC